This TCR beta chain was captured by sequencing in a study of shared clonotypes between healthy human individuals. The wider study: Every donor yielded three CD4 naive, three CD4 memory, two CD8 naive and one CD8 memory plate.

This clone was seen a handful of times. No antigen is known for it. Profiled with immunoSEQ multiplex PCR; TCRdb holds only in-frame clones, not every one. The table lists about 1.1 million clones, more than 75% of them singletons. Looked up from germline, CDR1 is KGHSH and CDR2 is LQKENI. The CDR3 extends over 13 amino acids. V was cut by 5 bases and J by 8 bases, with 12 bases left in between. Study-level points and caveats: Memory subsets had estimated richness that was generally smaller than that of naive subsets. Sampling was confined to blood; repertoires within tissues likely differ. Sharing of clonotypes among donors was expected to vary with sequencing depth.

Sequences were obtained from memory CD4+ T cells from PBMCs. The subset was: CD45RA-negative fraction. V is TRBV18 and J is TRBJ1-4, with a possible D match to TRBD1 (6 bases). This receptor was obtained from a man younger than 35 in good health. Some clones in this sample may be carry-over from other donors' samples. The chain's CDR3 is CASSGGQEEKLFF. As DNA, the CDR3 is TGTGCCAGCTCAGGGGGGCAGGAGGAAAAACTGTTTTTT.